Following are 8 T cell receptor beta chains from one sample sequenced in a study of OX40 agonist ivuxolimab in advanced cancers. Profiled with immunoSEQ multiplex PCR; TCRdb holds only in-frame clones, not every one. This table holds over 85,000 clones, approximately 87% found once. The sequencing used CD4+ or CD8+ T cells sorted from blood, collected in a trial of the OX40 agonist ivuxolimab. Source of these receptors: an adult with an advanced solid tumor such as melanoma, head and neck, liver or kidney cancer.

The chain recombines TRBV5-1 with TRBJ2-7; D call uncertain. Trimming left V 4 bases short and J 3 bases short, with 14 bases between. The germline V gene encodes CDR1 SGHRS and CDR2 YFSETQ. The CDR3 is made up of 14 amino acids. CDR3 bases: TGCGCCAGCAGCCCCCCTGCGGCAAGCTACGAGCAGTACTTC. Protein: CASSPPAASYEQYF.

The chain has TRBV7-9 and TRBJ2-7; D unclear. Germline CDR1 SEHNR, CDR2 FQNEAQ (reference sequence). This CDR3 spans 14 amino acids. Trimming shortened V by 2 bases and J by 3 bases, and 11 bases separated the two germline ends. CDR3 residues: CASSLWGGVYEQYF. Written as DNA, the CDR3 is TGTGCCAGCAGCTTATGGGGTGGAGTCTACGAGCAGTACTTC.

The V gene is TRBV30, the J gene TRBJ1-5, with D perhaps matching TRBD1 (5 bases). Trimming took off 0 bases at V and 4 bases at J, with 7 bases between the two ends. The CDR3 sequence is 13 residues long. From germline, CDR1 is GTSNPN and CDR2 SVGIG (reference sequence). The CDR3 reads CAWSVQENQPQHF. CDR3 nucleotides: TGTGCCTGGAGTGTACAGGAAAATCAGCCCCAGCATTTT.

This chain links TRBV15 with TRBJ2-1; no reliable D call. The CDR3 runs to 15 residues. V was clipped by 3 bases and J by 3 bases, with 12 bases between them. Germline CDR1 is LNHNV and CDR2 is YYDKDF (reference sequence). The CDR3 protein is CATSSNPTGYNEQFF. In DNA form, the CDR3 reads TGTGCCACCAGCAGCAACCCGACTGGCTACAATGAGCAGTTCTTC.

This clone occurred once. The germline gene is not matched at one end of the junction; a read error may be the cause. The V call is TRBV4-2, the J call TRBJ2-1; TRBD1 aligns across 9 bases. CDR3 length equals 15 residues. Per the germline V gene, CDR1 is LGHNA and CDR2 is YNFKEQ. The CDR3 DNA is TGTGCCGGCAGCCCATTACAGGGGGCGAACAATGAGCAGTTCTTC. Translating gives CAGSPLQGANNEQFF.

The chain couples TRBV30 to TRBJ2-2; D could derive from TRBD1 or TRBD2 (5 bases each). The CDR3 covers 14 residues. Germline CDR1 reads GTSNPN; CDR2 reads SVGIG (reference sequence). Trimming took 0 bases from V and 8 from J, leaving 13 bases between them. The CDR3 nucleotides read TGTGCCTGGAGTGTCGGGGCAGCCCCTGGGGAGCTGTTTTTT. It encodes CAWSVGAAPGELFF.

The V gene is TRBV25-1, the J gene TRBJ1-1; unclear D gene. Looked up from germline, CDR1 is MGHDK and CDR2 is SYGVNS. Trimming pared 6 bases from V and 3 bases from J, leaving 11 bases between. The CDR3 totals 13 residues. This CDR3 reads CASREALHTEAFF. The CDR3 coding sequence is TGTGCCAGCAGAGAAGCGCTGCACACTGAAGCTTTCTTT.

V is TRBV6-1 and J is TRBJ1-3; D gene uncertain. This CDR3 has 15 amino acids. CDR1 and CDR2 from the germline V gene are MNHNS and SASEGT. Trimming pared 5 bases from V and 0 bases from J, leaving 11 bases between. CDR3 bases: TGTGCCAGCAGTCCTGGACTGAACTCTGGAAACACCATATATTTT. Protein product: CASSPGLNSGNTIYF.